This note documents a single T cell receptor beta chain sequence. Its antigen target is currently unknown. No qualities accompany the bases; no much larger clone lies one base away. In Seattle, one collaborating source enrolled patients while the infection was active and tracked those patients longitudinally over the course of disease. Each collaborating institution followed its own protocols to collect whole blood in K2EDTA tubes. For TCRbeta analysis, collaborators shipped samples as frozen whole blood, isolated PBMCs, or DNA extracted from either of those sample types. TCRbeta CDR3 regions were amplified from genomic DNA using the immunoSEQ Assay, a bias-controlled multiplex PCR. The published analysis was carried out like this. Within the assay, amplification of reference gene primers was used to estimate how many nucleated cells each sample contained. To quantify the absolute abundance of each unique TCRbeta CDR3 rearrangement, sequence reads were collapsed and filtered. For each sample, productive Simpson clonality was calculated as the square root of Simpson's diversity index across productive rearrangements. Entries here come from immuneACCESS through TCRdb and include only in-frame sequences with V and J called. Some clones fail to appear in such tables; in the studies checked, an unresolved V gene covers under half of the shortfall, and the cause of the remainder is unknown. V, J and clone size are taken as reported in that table, and D and trimming were inferred from the DNA itself. Across this sample there are a few hundred thousand clones, with around 88% seen only once. The ten most abundant clones make up over 10% of the sample.

This specimen comes from a study of blood T cell repertoires in COVID-19 (TCRdb year 2020). For context, the study as a whole: Samples from collaborators originated in the United States, Italy and Spain and spanned both the acute and convalescent phases of COVID-19. Subjects who had been exposed to COVID-19, were actively infected with it, or had recovered from it provided the deeply sampled blood TCRbeta repertoires that made up the dataset. Sample metadata almost always included a de-identified subject ID, COVID-19 status, age in years and sex. Samples came from the ongoing ImmuneRACE study (first 160 participants) plus 1,254 subjects from 6 global collaborators. The repertoires were released in a freely available public database meant as a resource for research on the immune response to SARS-CoV-2. HLA class I and class II types, where available, came from metadata supplied by the sample provider rather than from assay-based typing. The prospective study material was composed of cDNA or gDNA derived from T cells, B-cell-depleted T cells, or PBMCs. Results and caveats for the whole study, not just this receptor: The amount of clinical and demographic metadata varied by source and participant and was provided uncurated.

Including the terminal cysteine and phenylalanine, the CDR3 comprises 16 residues. Only the CDR3 portion is preserved as DNA: 48 bases, with reading frame beginning at the first base. V gives up 0 bases and J gives up 4 bases, and the segment between their germline ends measures 13 bases. Taken from the germline V gene, the CDR1 and CDR2 loops are SGHRS and YFSETQ. The chain couples TRBV5-1 to TRBJ2-2, with no confidently assigned D gene. The sequenced sample was peripheral blood. The sequence came from a woman aged 70-85 years with COVID-19, enrolled during active disease. The DNA sequence is as follows: TGCGCCAGCAGCTTGGGCCTAATTGTCTCCACCGGGGAGCTGTTTTTT. Protein translation: CASSLGLIVSTGELFF. Reference TRBV5-1 and TRBJ2-2 proteins supply the regions before and after the CDR3; the full variable domain is: KAGVTQTPRYLIKTRGQQVTLSCSPISGHRSVSWYQQTPGQGLQFLFEYFSETQRNKGNFPGRFSGRQFSNSRSEMNVSTLELGDSALYLCASSLGLIVSTGELFFGEGSRLTVL.